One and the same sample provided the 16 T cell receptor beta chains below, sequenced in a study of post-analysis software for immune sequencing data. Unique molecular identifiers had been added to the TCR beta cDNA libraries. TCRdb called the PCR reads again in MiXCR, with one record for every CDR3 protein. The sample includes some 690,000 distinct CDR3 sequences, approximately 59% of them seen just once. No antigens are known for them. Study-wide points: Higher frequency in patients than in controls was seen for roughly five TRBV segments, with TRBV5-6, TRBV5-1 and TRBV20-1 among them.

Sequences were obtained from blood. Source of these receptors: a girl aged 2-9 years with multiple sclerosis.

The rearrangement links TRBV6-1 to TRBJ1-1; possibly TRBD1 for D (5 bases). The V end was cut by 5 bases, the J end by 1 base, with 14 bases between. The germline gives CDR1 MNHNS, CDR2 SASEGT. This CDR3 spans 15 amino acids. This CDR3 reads CASSLFQRGNTEAFF. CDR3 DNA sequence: TGTGCCAGCAGTCTCTTCCAAAGGGGGAACACTGAAGCTTTCTTT.

Written as DNA, the CDR3 is TGTGCCAGCAGTTACTCAGGGGGGGCGCCTTTCAATGAGCAGTTCTTC. Translation gives CASSYSGGAPFNEQFF. The V call is TRBV6-5, the J call TRBJ2-1, with D possibly matching TRBD2 (7 bases). CDR3 length equals 16 residues. Trimming stripped 0 bases from V and 6 bases from J, with 15 bases between. Per the germline V gene, CDR1 is MNHEY and CDR2 is SVGAGI.

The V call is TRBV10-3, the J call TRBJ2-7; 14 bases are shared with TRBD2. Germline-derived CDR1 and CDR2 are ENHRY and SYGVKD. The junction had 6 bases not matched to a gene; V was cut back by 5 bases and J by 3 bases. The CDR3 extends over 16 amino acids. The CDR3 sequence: CAISQGTSGRFYEQYF. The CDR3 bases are TGTGCCATCAGTCAAGGGACTAGCGGGAGATTCTACGAGCAGTACTTC.

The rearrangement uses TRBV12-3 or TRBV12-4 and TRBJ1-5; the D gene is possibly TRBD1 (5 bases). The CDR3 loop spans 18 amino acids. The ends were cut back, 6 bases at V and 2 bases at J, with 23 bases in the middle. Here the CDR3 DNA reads TGTGCCAGCAGCAGGGTCGCAGGGTTTCAAAGAGGCAATCAGCCCCAGCATTTT. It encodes CASSRVAGFQRGNQPQHF.

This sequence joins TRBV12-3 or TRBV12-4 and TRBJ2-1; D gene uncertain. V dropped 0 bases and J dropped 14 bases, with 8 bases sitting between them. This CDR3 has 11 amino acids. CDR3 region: CASSLADLEFF. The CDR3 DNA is TGTGCCAGCAGTTTAGCAGACTTGGAGTTCTTC.

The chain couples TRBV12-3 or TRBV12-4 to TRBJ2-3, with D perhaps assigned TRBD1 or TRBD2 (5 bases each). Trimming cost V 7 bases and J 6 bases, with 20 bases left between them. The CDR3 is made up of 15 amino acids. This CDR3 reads CASIKKPPGPDTQYF. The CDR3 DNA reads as TGTGCCAGCATCAAGAAACCCCCGGGGCCTGATACGCAGTATTTT.

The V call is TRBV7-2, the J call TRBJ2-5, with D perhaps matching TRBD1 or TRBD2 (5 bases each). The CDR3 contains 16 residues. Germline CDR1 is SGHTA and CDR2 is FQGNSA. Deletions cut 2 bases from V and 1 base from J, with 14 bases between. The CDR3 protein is CASSLLGTPAQETQYF. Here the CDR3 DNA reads TGTGCCAGCAGCTTATTAGGGACCCCTGCCCAAGAGACCCAGTACTTC.

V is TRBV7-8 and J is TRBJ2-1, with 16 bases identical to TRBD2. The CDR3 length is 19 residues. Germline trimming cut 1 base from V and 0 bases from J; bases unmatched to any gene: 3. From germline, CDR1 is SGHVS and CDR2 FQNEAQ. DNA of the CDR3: TGTGCCAGCAGCTTAGTCGGGACTAGCGGGAGGGGCTCCTACAATGAGCAGTTCTTC. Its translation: CASSLVGTSGRGSYNEQFF.

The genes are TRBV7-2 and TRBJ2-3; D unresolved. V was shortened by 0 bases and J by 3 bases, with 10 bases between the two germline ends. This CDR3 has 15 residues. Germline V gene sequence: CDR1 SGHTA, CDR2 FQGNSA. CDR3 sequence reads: CASSLAPGRTDTQYF. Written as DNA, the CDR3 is TGTGCCAGCAGCTTAGCGCCTGGAAGAACAGATACGCAGTATTTT.

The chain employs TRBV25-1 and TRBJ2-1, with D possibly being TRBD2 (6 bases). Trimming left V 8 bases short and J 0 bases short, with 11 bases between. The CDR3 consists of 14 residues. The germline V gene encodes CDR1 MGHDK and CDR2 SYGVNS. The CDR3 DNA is TGTGCCAGCTCGGGGAGGAGCTCCTACAATGAGCAGTTCTTC. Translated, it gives CASSGRSSYNEQFF.

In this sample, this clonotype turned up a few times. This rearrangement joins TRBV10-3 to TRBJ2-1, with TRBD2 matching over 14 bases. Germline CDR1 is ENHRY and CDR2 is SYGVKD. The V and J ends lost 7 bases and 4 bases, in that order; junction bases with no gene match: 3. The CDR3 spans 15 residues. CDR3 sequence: CAIKTSGGEYNEQFF. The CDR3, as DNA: TGTGCCATCAAGACTAGCGGGGGGGAATACAATGAGCAGTTCTTC.

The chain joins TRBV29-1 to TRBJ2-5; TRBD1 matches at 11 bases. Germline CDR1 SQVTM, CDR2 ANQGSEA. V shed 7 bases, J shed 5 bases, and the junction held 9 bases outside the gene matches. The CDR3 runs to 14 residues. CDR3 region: CSAQQGQGAETQYF. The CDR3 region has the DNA TGCAGCGCCCAGCAAGGACAGGGGGCCGAGACCCAGTACTTC. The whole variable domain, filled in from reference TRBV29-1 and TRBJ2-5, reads SAVISQKPSRDICQRGTSLTIQCQVDSQVTMMFWYRQQPGQSLTLIATANQGSEATYESGFVIDKFPISRPNLTFSTLTVSNMSPEDSSIYLCSAQQGQGAETQYFGPGTRLLVL.

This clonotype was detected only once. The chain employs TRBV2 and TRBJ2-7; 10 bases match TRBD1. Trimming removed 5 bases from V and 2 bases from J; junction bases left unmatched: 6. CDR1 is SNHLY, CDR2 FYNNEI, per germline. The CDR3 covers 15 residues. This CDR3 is CASSPDRGRTYEQYF. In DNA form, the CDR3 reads TGTGCCAGCAGTCCCGACAGGGGGCGAACCTACGAGCAGTACTTC.

The CDR3 nucleotides read TGTGCCAGCAGCTGGCTGCCCGGGACGGCGTTTGGCTACACCTTC. Encoded protein: CASSWLPGTAFGYTF. V is TRBV7-9 and J is TRBJ1-2; a weak D match, TRBD1 (5 bases). The CDR3 covers 15 residues. Trimming removed 4 bases at V and 7 bases at J, with 19 bases between. The germline V gene encodes CDR1 SEHNR and CDR2 FQNEAQ (reference sequence). The full variable domain, in which reference TRBV7-9 and TRBJ1-2 provide the parts outside the CDR3, is DTGVSQNPRHKITKRGQNVTFRCDPISEHNRLYWYRQTLGQGPEFLTYFQNEAQLEKSRLLSDRFSAERPKGSFSTLEIQRTEQGDSAMYLCASSWLPGTAFGYTFGSGTRLTVV.

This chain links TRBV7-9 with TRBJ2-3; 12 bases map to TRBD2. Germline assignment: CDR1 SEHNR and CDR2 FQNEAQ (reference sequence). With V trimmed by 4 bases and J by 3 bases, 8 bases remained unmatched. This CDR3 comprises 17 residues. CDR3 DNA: TGTGCCAGCAGCTCCAACCGACTAGCGGGAGTTACAGATACGCAGTATTTT. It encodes CASSSNRLAGVTDTQYF.

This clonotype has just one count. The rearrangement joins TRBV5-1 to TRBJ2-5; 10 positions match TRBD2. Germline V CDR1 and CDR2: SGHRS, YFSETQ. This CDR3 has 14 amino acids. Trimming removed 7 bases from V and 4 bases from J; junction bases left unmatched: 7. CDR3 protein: CASGPLAGGETQYF. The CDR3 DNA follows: TGCGCCAGCGGACCATTAGCGGGGGGAGAGACCCAGTACTTC.